This T cell receptor beta chain was identified during a study of blood T cell repertoires in COVID-19. Study-level background: Some COVID-19 samples were acute and others convalescent; all came from the United States, Italy and Spain. T cells, B-cell-depleted T cells, or PBMCs provided the cDNA or gDNA that served as material.

Method: immunoSEQ multiplex PCR; TCRdb's copy keeps in-frame clones and lacks some. The sample records roughly 100,000 clones, about four fifths being singletons. V was cut by 11 bases and J by 0 bases, with 13 bases left in between. CDR1 is MDHEN and CDR2 is SYDVKM in the germline V gene. The CDR3 runs to 13 residues. The origin of this receptor is a human donor in a cohort sampled during active COVID-19. The chain has TRBV28 and TRBJ1-1; maybe TRBD1 (5 bases). The sequenced sample consisted of peripheral blood. The CDR3 region is CASGGTMNTEAFF. The CDR3 DNA follows: TGTGCCTCAGGCGGGACTATGAACACTGAAGCTTTCTTT.